One and the same sample provided the 18 T cell receptor beta chains below, sequenced in a study of T-cell reconstitution after alpha-beta-depleted transplantation in children. Researchers prepared the TCRbeta library using unique molecular identifiers, the study reports. Each CDR3 protein gets one entry after TCRdb re-called the PCR reads with MiXCR. The sample consists of approximately 800,000 distinct CDR3 sequences, about 15% of them appearing once. The input for sequencing was PBMCs, mostly from graft donor cells, taken 360 days after TCRalphabeta/CD19-depleted stem cell transplant. The origin of the receptors is a male patient younger than 18 who had a stem cell transplant for acute lymphoblastic leukemia, so the T cells may come from the graft donor.

V and J are TRBV29-1 and TRBJ1-2; the match to TRBD1 covers 8 bases. The CDR3 consists of 14 residues. J lost 4 bases, V lost 7 bases, and 11 bases had no gene match. Germline V lookup: CDR1 SQVTM, CDR2 ANQGSEA. The CDR3 loop reads CSAEAQGASYGYTF. As DNA, the CDR3 is TGCAGCGCCGAGGCTCAGGGGGCTTCCTATGGCTACACCTTC.

This clonotype showed up many times. The V call is TRBV10-2, the J call TRBJ2-1; D assignment may be TRBD1 or TRBD2 (5 bases each). V lost 6 bases and J 7 bases, leaving 25 bases between the germline ends. Germline V gene data show CDR1 as WSHSY and CDR2 as SAAADI. CDR3 size: 17 residues. CDR3 sequence: CASSVRGVASRLNEQFF. The CDR3 region has the DNA TGCGCCAGCAGCGTGAGAGGGGTAGCGAGTCGCCTGAATGAGCAGTTCTTC.

The chain uses TRBV5-6 and TRBJ2-5; TRBD2 matches at 9 bases. Germline lookup yields CDR1 SGHDT and CDR2 YYEEEE. The CDR3 contains 18 residues. Trimming cost V 0 bases and J 1 base; bases outside gene matches: 10. The CDR3 protein is CASSLVVYAGGFQETQYF. The CDR3 DNA follows: TGTGCCAGCAGCTTGGTCGTTTACGCGGGAGGGTTCCAAGAGACCCAGTACTTC.

This clonotype was found a few times. The chain has TRBV20-1 and TRBJ2-2, with 7 bases identical to TRBD2. Germline CDR1 reads DFQATT; CDR2 reads SNEGSKA (reference sequence). Trimming took 6 bases from V and 8 from J; bases not matched to a gene: 9. This CDR3 has 13 residues. CDR3 in DNA: TGCAGTGCGTGGACTAGGAGGATGGGGGAGCTGTTTTTT. Translating it yields CSAWTRRMGELFF.

This clonotype turned up a few times. The rearrangement uses TRBV27 and TRBJ1-2; perhaps TRBD1 as D (6 bases). CDR1 and CDR2 from the germline V gene are MNHEY and SMNVEV (reference sequence). Trimming took off 5 bases at V and 4 bases at J, with 14 bases between the two ends. This CDR3 spans 14 amino acids. The CDR3 protein is CASSPGGHPYGYTF. For the CDR3, the DNA is TGTGCCAGCAGTCCCGGGGGGCACCCCTATGGCTACACCTTC.

This clonotype has a count of ten or more. At one end the junction does not follow the germline gene, possibly because of a read error. This rearrangement joins TRBV5-1 to TRBJ2-7; maybe TRBD1 (6 bases). The CDR3 has 14 amino acids. Germline assignment: CDR1 SGHRS and CDR2 YFSETQ. Here the CDR3 reads CASSLGGTAYEQYF. CDR3 nucleotide sequence: TGTGCCAGCAGTTTAGGGGGTACCGCCTACGAGCAGTACTTC. Full variable domain (remainder filled in from reference TRBV5-1 and TRBJ2-7): KAGVTQTPRYLIKTRGQQVTLSCSPISGHRSVSWYQQTPGQGLQFLFEYFSETQRNKGNFPGRFSGRQFSNSRSEMNVSTLELGDSALYLCASSLGGTAYEQYFGPGTRLTVT.

The gene calls are TRBV12-3 or TRBV12-4 and TRBJ2-7; D is unclear. V was shortened by 0 bases and J by 7 bases, with 10 bases between the two germline ends. This CDR3 is 13 amino acids long. The CDR3 spells CASSLADLREQYF. The CDR3, as DNA: TGTGCCAGCAGTTTAGCAGATTTACGGGAGCAGTACTTC.

The chain joins TRBV10-1 to TRBJ2-3; 10 bases fit TRBD2. The CDR3 is 16 amino acids. Germline V gene sequence: CDR1 WNHNN, CDR2 SYGVQD (reference sequence). With 3 bases clipped from V and 6 bases from J, the junction kept 9 bases outside the gene matches. CDR3 protein: CASSDFMGLASDTQYF. CDR3 in DNA: TGCGCCAGCAGTGACTTTATGGGACTAGCGTCTGATACGCAGTATTTT.

This clonotype was seen only a few times. The chain joins TRBV2 to TRBJ2-3; 10 nucleotides line up with TRBD2. J was trimmed by 6 bases and V by 0 bases; bases with no gene match: 9. Germline loops: CDR1 SNHLY, CDR2 FYNNEI. The CDR3 is 17 residues long. CDR3 protein: CASSEARLAGVWDTQYF. The CDR3 coding sequence is TGTGCCAGCAGTGAAGCGCGGCTAGCGGGAGTATGGGATACGCAGTATTTT.

The chain links TRBV6-1 to TRBJ1-3; D unresolved. The CDR3 loop spans 16 amino acids. CDR1 MNHNS and CDR2 SASEGT come from the germline V gene. Deletions cut 5 bases from V and 2 bases from J, with 16 bases between. The CDR3 is CASSPRPQVTGNTIYF. The CDR3 region has the DNA TGTGCCAGCAGTCCACGGCCCCAGGTCACTGGAAACACCATATATTTT.

This clonotype was seen more than once but under ten times. V usage is TRBV5-1 and J usage is TRBJ1-3; D possibly corresponds to TRBD1 (5 bases). From germline, CDR1 is SGHRS and CDR2 YFSETQ. V lost 1 base to trimming and J lost 0 bases, with 8 bases between them. The CDR3 is made up of 15 amino acids. The chain's CDR3 is CASSLWGSSGNTIYF. CDR3 nucleotides: TGCGCCAGCAGCTTGTGGGGGAGCTCTGGAAACACCATATATTTT.

The chain combines TRBV7-6 with TRBJ1-2; maybe TRBD1 (6 bases). The CDR3 extends over 15 amino acids. The ends were cut back, 1 base at V and 4 bases at J, with 13 bases in the middle. Germline assignment: CDR1 SGHVS and CDR2 FNYEAQ. CDR3 in amino acids: CASSLGVGTSYGYTF. CDR3 coding DNA: TGTGCCAGCAGCTTAGGTGTAGGGACAAGCTATGGCTACACCTTC.

This clonotype occurred a few times. The chain carries TRBV15 and TRBJ2-5; D is undetermined. Germline CDR1 LNHNV, CDR2 YYDKDF (reference sequence). Deletions cut 8 bases from V and 4 bases from J, with 17 bases between. This CDR3 is 14 amino acids long. The CDR3 here is CATLLTGLGETQYF. The CDR3 nucleotides read TGTGCCACCCTCCTGACGGGTTTGGGAGAGACCCAGTACTTC.

This clonotype was seen only once. This sequence joins TRBV12-3 or TRBV12-4 and TRBJ2-1, with D unclear. V was pared by 3 bases and J by 0 bases, with 12 bases between. This CDR3 has 16 residues. This CDR3 reads CASSFGVAISYNEQFF. Written as DNA, the CDR3 is TGTGCCAGCAGTTTTGGGGTGGCTATCTCCTACAATGAGCAGTTCTTC.

This clonotype was seen repeatedly, ten times or more. V usage is TRBV7-3 and J usage is TRBJ1-1, with D maybe TRBD1 (5 bases). The germline V gene encodes CDR1 SGHTA and CDR2 FQGTGA. There are 14 residues in the CDR3. Trimming shortened V by 4 bases and J by 4 bases, and 13 bases separated the two germline ends. This chain's CDR3 is CASSSQGASTEAFF. CDR3 DNA: TGTGCCAGCAGCTCCCAAGGGGCCAGCACTGAAGCTTTCTTT.

This sequence joins TRBV5-1 and TRBJ2-7; a weak D match, TRBD2 (5 bases). Trimming removed 6 bases at V and 4 bases at J, with 23 bases between. CDR1 is SGHRS, CDR2 YFSETQ, per germline. The CDR3 consists of 16 residues. This CDR3 reads CASKQALGRRNYEQYF. The CDR3 DNA reads TGCGCCAGCAAGCAGGCTCTAGGCAGGAGGAATTACGAGCAGTACTTC.

In its sample, this clonotype was seen a few times. V gene TRBV9 combines with J gene TRBJ2-7; D is uncertain. V was cut by 0 bases and J by 2 bases, with 12 bases left in between. The CDR3 loop spans 15 amino acids. Germline values: CDR1 SGDLS, CDR2 YYNGEE. DNA of the CDR3: TGTGCCAGCAGCGTAGTGGCAGTCGTAACCTACGAGCAGTACTTC. It specifies CASSVVAVVTYEQYF. Full variable domain (remainder filled in from reference TRBV9 and TRBJ2-7): DSGVTQTPKHLITATGQRVTLRCSPRSGDLSVYWYQQSLDQGLQFLIQYYNGEERAKGNILERFSAQQFPDLHSELNLSSLELGDSALYFCASSVVAVVTYEQYFGPGTRLTVT.

This rearrangement joins TRBV20-1 to TRBJ2-7, with D possibly being TRBD1 (6 bases). V was trimmed by 5 bases and J by 2 bases, leaving 16 bases between them. CDR3 length: 14 residues. Germline assignment: CDR1 DFQATT and CDR2 SNEGSKA (reference sequence). The CDR3 loop reads CSAATGTRAYEQYF. The DNA of the CDR3 is TGCAGTGCTGCAACCGGGACAAGGGCCTACGAGCAGTACTTC.